This TCR beta chain was retrieved from a study of regulatory T cells in long-lasting Graves disease. For this clonotype: What it recognizes is unknown.

CDR3-region Arm-PCR and iRepertoire HTBI primers produced the TCR beta libraries. TCRdb recomputed calls from the multiplex PCR reads with MiXCR, one row per CDR3 protein. The sample holds roughly 610,000 distinct CDR3 sequences, 16% seen once. Points from the study as a whole: TCR diversity in persistent Graves' patients was below that of newly diagnosed ones.

Documented time point: newly diagnosed GD, antithyroid drugs for less than 3 months. PBMC RNA was the source of the TCR library. These data are also associated with another study on T cells in Graves' hyperthyroidism and ophthalmopathy. That paper states: No progression to ophthalmopathy during 18 months of follow-up defined stable disease. The TCR CDR3 first-round RT-PCR relied on the HTBI primer set.

This receptor was obtained from a woman aged 25-40 years with Graves disease. Sequences were derived from peripheral blood mononuclear cells (PBMCs), sampled at new diagnosis, from a patient treated with antithyroid drugs.

The CDR3 DNA reads as TGTGCCAGCACGAAGCGGGACACCGGGGAGCTGTTTTTT. Its protein product is CASTKRDTGELFF. This chain links TRBV12-3 or TRBV12-4 with TRBJ2-2, with D perhaps matching TRBD2 (6 bases). CDR3 length: 13 amino acids. V was pared by 7 bases and J by 3 bases, with 9 bases between.